This entry lists 9 T cell receptor beta chains sequenced from one sample in a study of cytomegalovirus exposure and HLA in healthy donors. The PCR was carried out with 60 Vbeta primers and 13 Jbeta primers. Data came from immunoSEQ multiplex PCR; TCRdb stores just in-frame clones and leaves some out. Its clone listing holds 150,000 or so clones. Specimen: PBMCs. All receptors come from a man younger than 35 in good health and CMV-seronegative.

This sequence joins TRBV27 and TRBJ1-2, with D possibly TRBD1 on 5 matching bases. The germline CDR1 and CDR2 sequences are MNHEY and SMNVEV (reference sequence). V gave up 9 bases and J gave up 2 bases, with 10 bases separating them. The CDR3 is 12 residues long. The CDR3 here is CASGAGNYGYTF. In nucleotides, the CDR3 is TGTGCCAGTGGCGCAGGGAACTATGGCTACACCTTC.

The chain uses TRBV2 and TRBJ1-5; D perhaps matches TRBD1 (6 bases). Germline CDR1 SNHLY, CDR2 FYNNEI. V lost 3 bases, J lost 7 bases, and 13 bases lay in between. The CDR3 sequence is 14 residues long. This CDR3 is CASSDRGVRQPQHF. The CDR3 DNA follows: TGTGCCAGCAGTGACAGGGGAGTAAGACAGCCCCAGCATTTT.

This chain joins TRBV6-5 and TRBJ2-7; TRBD2 aligns across 7 bases. This CDR3 region has 15 residues. The V gene's germline CDR1 is MNHEY and CDR2 SVGAGI. Unmatched junction bases numbered 9, after V lost 2 bases and J lost 5 bases. The CDR3 sequence is CASSYAAGVVNEQYF. Here the CDR3 DNA reads TGTGCCAGCAGTTACGCGGCGGGAGTCGTCAACGAGCAGTACTTC.

This chain joins TRBV5-4 and TRBJ2-3; TRBD2 aligns across 10 bases. Trimming took 1 base from V and 7 from J; bases not matched to a gene: 3. Germline V lookup: CDR1 SGHNT, CDR2 YYREEE (reference sequence). This CDR3 contains 14 residues. CDR3: CASSLTSGDHTQYF. The CDR3 DNA follows: TGTGCCAGCAGCTTGACTAGCGGGGATCATACGCAGTATTTT.

About this clone itself: One junction end does not reproduce the germline sequence, and a read error may be involved. As DNA, the CDR3 is TGTGCCAGCGGCGGACAGGACGAATCCTTC. It is translated as CASGGQDESF. The V call is TRBV2, the J call TRBJ2-7; TRBD1 matches at 7 bases. Germline V gene data show CDR1 as SNHLY and CDR2 as FYNNEI. CDR3 length: 10 residues.

The chain has TRBV11-2 and TRBJ1-2; a possible D gene is TRBD1 (6 bases). The CDR3 covers 13 residues. Per the germline V gene, CDR1 is SGHAT and CDR2 is FQNNGV. V lost 5 bases and J 2 bases, leaving 9 bases between the germline ends. CDR3 sequence (DNA): TGTGCCAGCAGCCCGGACAGAAACTATGGCTACACCTTC. This gives the protein CASSPDRNYGYTF.

The rearrangement uses TRBV11-2 and TRBJ1-5, with a weak D call TRBD1 (6 bases). Trimming took 5 bases from V and 1 from J, leaving 15 bases between them. The CDR3 is made up of 16 amino acids. Germline lookup yields CDR1 SGHAT and CDR2 FQNNGV. Here the CDR3 reads CASSPRAGASNQPQHF. CDR3 nucleotides: TGTGCCAGCAGCCCCCGGGCGGGGGCGAGCAATCAGCCCCAGCATTTT. Supplemented by reference TRBV11-2 and TRBJ1-5, the full variable domain reads EAGVAQSPRYKIIEKRQSVAFWCNPISGHATLYWYQQILGQGPKLLIQFQNNGVVDDSQLPKDRFSAERLKGVDSTLKIQPAKLEDSAVYLCASSPRAGASNQPQHFGDGTRLSIL.

The chain links TRBV5-1 to TRBJ1-5; the match to TRBD1 covers 7 bases. Trimming took 7 bases from V and 0 from J; bases not matched to a gene: 7. CDR3 length: 15 residues. Looked up from germline, CDR1 is SGHRS and CDR2 is YFSETQ. CDR3 sequence (DNA): TGCGCCAGCGCACAGGGGACCGATAGCAATCAGCCCCAGCATTTT. This gives the protein CASAQGTDSNQPQHF.

V usage is TRBV28 and J usage is TRBJ2-7, with D possibly TRBD2 on 5 matching bases. Germline lookup yields CDR1 MDHEN and CDR2 SYDVKM. V lost 3 bases, J lost 2 bases, and 8 bases lay in between. The CDR3 runs 13 residues. CDR3 nucleotide sequence: TGTGCCAGCAGTTTGGAGGCGCCCTACGAGCAGTACTTC. Translation: CASSLEAPYEQYF.